This TCR beta chain originates from a study of naive and memory T cell subsets. The sample holds a few counts of this clonotype. The antigen remains unidentified. After the first PCR, alpha and beta chain libraries were processed separately. The beta constant-region primer was an equimolar mix of two oligonucleotides covering TRBC1 and TRBC2. Four rounds of PCR amplified the ligated cDNA using nested alpha and beta constant-region primers plus SP2. One entry per CDR3 protein results from TCRdb running MiXCR on the UMI-ligation and nested PCR reads. Of approximately 140,000 distinct CDR3 sequences listed, approximately 21% were seen once; the top ten hold approximately 0.63%. Findings and limits, study-wide: Over 85% of naive TCR sequences appeared only once, unlike memory subsets. Possibly reflecting memory cells re-expressing CD45RA, a few larger clonotypes occurred in naive repertoires, especially CD8.

The TCR sequence derives from a human donor in good health. Specimen: naive CD8+ T cells from blood.

This chain's CDR3 is CASSRTGDEAFF. CDR3 coding DNA: TGTGCCAGCAGTAGGACAGGGGATGAAGCTTTCTTT. The gene calls are TRBV6-5 and TRBJ1-1; 9 nucleotides match TRBD1. CDR3 length: 12 residues. J was trimmed by 7 bases and V by 5 bases; bases with no gene match: 2. The germline gives CDR1 MNHEY, CDR2 SVGAGI.